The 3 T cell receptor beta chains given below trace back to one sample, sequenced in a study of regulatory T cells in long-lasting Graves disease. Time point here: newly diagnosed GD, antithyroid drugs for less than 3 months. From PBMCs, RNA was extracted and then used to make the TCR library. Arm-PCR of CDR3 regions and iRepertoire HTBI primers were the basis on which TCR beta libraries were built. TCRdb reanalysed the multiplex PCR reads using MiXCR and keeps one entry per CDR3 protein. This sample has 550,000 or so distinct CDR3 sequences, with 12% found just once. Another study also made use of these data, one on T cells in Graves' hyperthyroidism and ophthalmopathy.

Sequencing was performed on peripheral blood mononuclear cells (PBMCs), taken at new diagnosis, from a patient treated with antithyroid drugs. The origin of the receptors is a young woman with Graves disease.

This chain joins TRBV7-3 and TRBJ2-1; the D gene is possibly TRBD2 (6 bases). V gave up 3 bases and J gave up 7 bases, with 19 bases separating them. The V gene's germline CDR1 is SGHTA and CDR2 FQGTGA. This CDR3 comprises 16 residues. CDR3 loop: CASSFRWVAEGNEQFF. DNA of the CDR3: TGTGCCAGCAGCTTCCGGTGGGTAGCGGAAGGGAATGAGCAGTTCTTC.

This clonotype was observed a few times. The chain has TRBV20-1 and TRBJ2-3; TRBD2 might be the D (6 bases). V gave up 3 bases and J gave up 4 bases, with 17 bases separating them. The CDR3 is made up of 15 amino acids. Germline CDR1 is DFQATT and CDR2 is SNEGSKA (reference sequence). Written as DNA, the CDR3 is TGCAGTGCTAGCCAGGGACTGGTTCTATCAGATACGCAGTATTTT. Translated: CSASQGLVLSDTQYF.

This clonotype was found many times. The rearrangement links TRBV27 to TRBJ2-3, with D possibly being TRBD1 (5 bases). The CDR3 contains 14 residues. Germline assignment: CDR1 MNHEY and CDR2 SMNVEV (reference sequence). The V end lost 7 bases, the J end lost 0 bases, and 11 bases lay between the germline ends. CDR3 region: CASTSGLSTDTQYF. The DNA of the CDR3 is TGTGCCAGCACCTCAGGGCTCAGCACAGATACGCAGTATTTT.